Presented here are 29 T cell receptor beta chains from one specimen sequenced in a study of regulatory T cells in long-lasting Graves disease. Time point defined: newly diagnosed GD, antithyroid drugs for less than 3 months. Isolated PBMC RNA provided the starting material for the TCR library. Construction of the TCR beta libraries employed iRepertoire HTBI primers in conjunction with Arm-PCR of CDR3 regions. TCRdb processed the multiplex PCR reads anew with MiXCR; each CDR3 protein has one entry. The table includes hundreds of thousands of distinct CDR3 sequences, roughly 14% detected once. These data were likewise used in another study, on T cells in Graves' hyperthyroidism and ophthalmopathy.

Specimen: peripheral blood mononuclear cells (PBMCs), collected at new diagnosis, from a patient treated with antithyroid drugs. These TCRs come from a man aged 25 to 40 with Graves disease.

Of note for this clonotype: The junction differs from germline at one of its ends, possibly a read error. The gene calls are TRBV14 and TRBJ1-1; 9 bases map to TRBD1. Germline V gene lookup returns CDR1 SGHDN and CDR2 FVKESK. The CDR3 is 17 amino acids. In DNA, the CDR3 is TGTGCCAGCAGCCACGAAGCTACAGGGGGCGTGAACACTGAAGCTTCCTTT. Residues: CASSHEATGGVNTEASF.

In its sample, this clonotype was seen once. This chain uses TRBV19 with TRBJ2-5; D is ambiguous. Trimming removed 7 bases at V and 5 bases at J, with 11 bases between. CDR1 and CDR2 from the germline V gene are LNHDA and SQIVND (reference sequence). The CDR3 length is 12 residues. This CDR3 is CASNLRGETQYF. CDR3 sequence (DNA): TGTGCCAGTAATCTCAGAGGCGAGACCCAGTACTTC.

The sample holds many counts of this clonotype. The CDR3 sequence is CASSYAGGSTNEQFF. The CDR3 DNA reads as TGTGCCAGCAGTTACGCGGGCGGGAGCACAAATGAGCAGTTCTTC. The chain carries TRBV6-5 and TRBJ2-1; 7 nucleotides line up with TRBD2. The CDR3 is 15 residues long. From germline, CDR1 is MNHEY and CDR2 SVGAGI. With 2 bases clipped from V and 7 bases from J, the junction kept 8 bases outside the gene matches.

The chain carries TRBV5-1 and TRBJ2-5; unclear D gene. The germline V gene encodes CDR1 SGHRS and CDR2 YFSETQ. V was trimmed by 4 bases and J by 1 base, leaving 14 bases between them. The CDR3 runs 15 residues. DNA of the CDR3: TGCGCCAGCAGCCCTCTGGGTCCCCTCCAAGAGACCCAGTACTTC. Amino acid sequence: CASSPLGPLQETQYF.

The chain links TRBV9 to TRBJ2-2, with D perhaps assigned TRBD1 or TRBD2 (5 bases each). The V end was cut by 3 bases, the J end by 13 bases, with 13 bases between. CDR1 is SGDLS and CDR2 is YYNGEE in the germline V gene. The CDR3 spans 12 residues. This chain's CDR3 is CASSESAGTLFF. CDR3 DNA sequence: TGTGCCAGCAGCGAATCCGCCGGGACGCTGTTTTTT.

This clonotype was counted ten times or more. The V call is TRBV2, the J call TRBJ2-1; D is ambiguous. There are 17 residues in the CDR3. Trimming left V 0 bases short and J 1 base short, with 13 bases between. Germline V CDR1 and CDR2: SNHLY, FYNNEI. CDR3 sequence (DNA): TGTGCCAGCAGTGAAGCAAACCTAAGGCAGTCCTACAATGAGCAGTTCTTC. Its translation is CASSEANLRQSYNEQFF.

V gene TRBV2 combines with J gene TRBJ2-1; D is undetermined. CDR1 and CDR2 (germline): SNHLY, FYNNEI. The V gene lost 7 bases and the J gene lost 6 bases, with 19 bases spanning the gap. The CDR3 length is 15 residues. CDR3 in amino acids: CASNPLAGSGNEQFF. For the CDR3, the DNA is TGTGCCAGCAACCCCCTCGCAGGTTCGGGCAATGAGCAGTTCTTC.

This clonotype has at least ten counts. CDR3 protein: CSVWDVLFPNTEAFF. The DNA of the CDR3 is TGCAGTGTCTGGGACGTTCTATTTCCGAACACTGAAGCTTTCTTT. The chain joins TRBV20-1 to TRBJ1-1, with D maybe TRBD1 (5 bases). Trimming stripped 7 bases from V and 1 base from J, with 19 bases between. The germline gives CDR1 DFQATT, CDR2 SNEGSKA (reference sequence). The CDR3 totals 15 residues.

Only a few counts were recorded for this clonotype. The V call is TRBV4-1, the J call TRBJ1-1, with D hard to call. V was trimmed by 0 bases and J by 5 bases, leaving 13 bases between them. CDR3 length equals 15 residues. CDR1 is MGHRA, CDR2 YSYEKL, per germline. CDR3 amino acids: CASSQERSGGTEAFF. The CDR3 DNA is TGCGCCAGCAGCCAAGAGAGGTCAGGAGGAACTGAAGCTTTCTTT.

Points on this clonotype: At one end the junction does not follow the germline gene, possibly because of a read error. The V and J genes are TRBV5-1 and TRBJ1-1; the D is unclear. The CDR3 runs 13 residues. CDR1 and CDR2 (germline): SGHRS, YFSETQ. CDR3 nucleotides: TGCGCCAGCAGTTCTACAGAGAACACTGAAGCCTCCTTT. Protein product: CASSSTENTEASF.

This clonotype was seen only a few times. One base away lies a much larger clone, so this may be a sequencing read error. The genes are TRBV6-2 or TRBV6-3 and TRBJ2-5; the D gene is possibly TRBD1 (5 bases). Trimming left V 4 bases short and J 4 bases short, with 13 bases between. This CDR3 comprises 14 residues. CDR1 and CDR2 from the germline V gene are MNHEY and SVGEGT. The CDR3 region is CASSCNSGPETQYF. CDR3 DNA: TGTGCCAGCAGTTGCAATTCAGGGCCAGAGACCCAGTACTTC.

This clonotype was seen repeatedly, ten times or more. V is TRBV7-2 and J is TRBJ1-2, with D hard to call. Germline V lookup: CDR1 SGHTA, CDR2 FQGNSA. With 5 bases removed from V and 2 bases from J, the gap between germline ends came to 9 bases. The CDR3 extends over 13 amino acids. The CDR3 loop reads CASSQTTNYGYTF. The CDR3 region has the DNA TGTGCCAGCAGCCAGACAACAAACTATGGCTACACCTTC.

The chain joins TRBV14 to TRBJ1-4, with D uncertain. Per the germline V gene, CDR1 is SGHDN and CDR2 is FVKESK. The CDR3 has 13 residues. Trimming pared 8 bases from V and 4 bases from J, leaving 11 bases between. The CDR3 spells CASGRGNNEKLFF. CDR3 DNA sequence: TGTGCCAGCGGGAGAGGAAATAATGAAAAACTGTTTTTT.

This clonotype was counted many times. The gene calls are TRBV6-1 and TRBJ1-4; D might be TRBD1 (5 bases). From germline, CDR1 is MNHNS and CDR2 SASEGT. V gave up 7 bases and J gave up 0 bases, with 24 bases separating them. The CDR3 loop spans 19 amino acids. CDR3 in amino acids: CASTLGRGGRRTTNEKLFF. CDR3 sequence (DNA): TGTGCCAGCACTCTGGGGAGGGGTGGACGGCGTACAACTAATGAAAAACTGTTTTTT.

Ten or more counts support this clonotype. The chain combines TRBV12-3 or TRBV12-4 with TRBJ2-5; 8 nucleotides line up with TRBD2. V lost 7 bases, J lost 3 bases, and 4 bases stayed unmatched. CDR3 length equals 13 residues. CDR3 residues: CASTGGPEETQYF. In DNA form, the CDR3 reads TGTGCCAGCACGGGAGGGCCCGAAGAGACCCAGTACTTC.

This clonotype was recorded a few times. V gene TRBV9 combines with J gene TRBJ2-3, with 8 bases identical to TRBD1. Trimming cost V 2 bases and J 3 bases; bases outside gene matches: 2. This CDR3 has 14 amino acids. Germline V CDR1 and CDR2: SGDLS, YYNGEE. The DNA for the CDR3 is TGTGCCAGCAGCGTGGGACAGGAAACAGATACGCAGTATTTT. It translates to CASSVGQETDTQYF.

In its sample, this clonotype was seen many times. V gene TRBV24-1 combines with J gene TRBJ2-1; D unresolved. V lost 5 bases, J lost 9 bases, and 16 bases lay in between. The CDR3 covers 14 residues. The germline CDR1 and CDR2 sequences are KGHDR and SFDVKD. CDR3 region: CATSAKGGPSEQFF. The DNA for the CDR3 is TGTGCCACCAGTGCCAAGGGCGGACCCAGTGAGCAGTTCTTC.

This chain links TRBV5-1 with TRBJ2-7; D tentatively reads TRBD1 or TRBD2 (5 bases each). V dropped 4 bases and J dropped 3 bases, with 20 bases sitting between them. The germline V gene has CDR1 SGHRS and CDR2 YFSETQ. The CDR3 spans 16 residues. CDR3 in DNA: TGCGCCAGCAGCACCTCCACAGGCGTCGGGAACTACGAGCAGTACTTC. This codes for CASSTSTGVGNYEQYF.

This clonotype was picked up many times. This CDR3 reads CASTPPLLGGRNTEAFF. The CDR3 bases are TGTGCCAGCACCCCCCCCCTCTTGGGGGGGAGGAACACTGAAGCTTTCTTT. V gene TRBV12-3 or TRBV12-4 combines with J gene TRBJ1-1; tentatively, D is TRBD1 (5 bases). Trimming removed 7 bases from V and 1 base from J, with 22 bases in between. CDR3 size: 17 residues.

V and J are TRBV28 and TRBJ1-2; D uncertain. Germline V lookup: CDR1 MDHEN, CDR2 SYDVKM. Deletions cut 0 bases from V and 6 bases from J, with 11 bases between. The CDR3 extends over 14 amino acids. In nucleotides, the CDR3 is TGTGCCAGCAGTTTATGGAACAGTCTAGATGGCTACACCTTC. It encodes CASSLWNSLDGYTF.

This clonotype was found many times. V gene TRBV6-1 combines with J gene TRBJ2-3; TRBD1 might be the D (5 bases). CDR1 and CDR2 from the germline V gene are MNHNS and SASEGT. Trimming took off 5 bases at V and 0 bases at J, with 12 bases between the two ends. The CDR3 loop spans 15 amino acids. CDR3 loop: CASSQNGHSTDTQYF. In DNA, the CDR3 is TGTGCCAGCAGTCAGAATGGACATAGCACAGATACGCAGTATTTT.

This clonotype was counted ten times or more. The V and J genes are TRBV7-8 and TRBJ1-1; D is ambiguous. Between the trimmed V and J ends, which lost 5 bases and 7 bases, there was a span of 14 bases. The V gene's germline CDR1 is SGHVS and CDR2 FQNEAQ. The CDR3 runs to 13 residues. The CDR3 here is CASSAAARFEAFF. In DNA, the CDR3 is TGTGCCAGCAGCGCGGCCGCCCGATTTGAAGCTTTCTTT.

The V gene is TRBV2, the J gene TRBJ2-5; perhaps D is TRBD1 or TRBD2 (5 bases each). With 2 bases removed from V and 5 bases from J, the gap between germline ends came to 12 bases. Germline V lookup: CDR1 SNHLY, CDR2 FYNNEI. CDR3 length: 14 residues. The CDR3 is CASSESLGVETQYF. The CDR3 coding sequence is TGTGCCAGCAGTGAATCCCTGGGGGTGGAGACCCAGTACTTC.

This clonotype was seen ten or more times. The V and J genes are TRBV18 and TRBJ2-5, with no clear D. CDR3 length equals 14 residues. Per the germline V gene, CDR1 is KGHSH and CDR2 is LQKENI. The V end was cut by 0 bases, the J end by 1 base, with 6 bases between. CDR3: CASSPPRSQETQYF. CDR3 DNA: TGTGCCAGCTCACCACCGAGATCCCAAGAGACCCAGTACTTC.

This clonotype came up many times. The V and J genes are TRBV10-3 and TRBJ2-1, with 8 bases identical to TRBD2. Losses at the gene ends were 8 bases for V and 6 bases for J; bases not matched to a gene: 9. The CDR3 has 14 amino acids. CDR1 is ENHRY, CDR2 SYGVKD, per germline. The CDR3 spells CAIESGGWGNEQFF. The CDR3 DNA sequence: TGTGCCATCGAGTCGGGAGGGTGGGGCAATGAGCAGTTCTTC.

The J gene is TRBJ2-7, the V gene TRBV29-1; D is unclear. Germline V gives CDR1 SQVTM, CDR2 ANQGSEA. This CDR3 has 11 amino acids. Trimming cost V 7 bases and J 2 bases, with 9 bases left between them. Written as DNA, the CDR3 is TGCAGCGGAAGCGACACCTACGAGCAGTACTTC. Translating it yields CSGSDTYEQYF.

This clonotype was seen at least ten times. The chain employs TRBV7-2 and TRBJ1-4; D gene uncertain. Trimming took 5 bases from V and 6 from J, leaving 13 bases between them. The CDR3 length is 14 residues. The germline V gene encodes CDR1 SGHTA and CDR2 FQGNSA. The CDR3 DNA reads as TGTGCCAGCAGCCACAGCTCCTTCGATGAAAAACTGTTTTTT. This codes for CASSHSSFDEKLFF.

Many counts were recorded for this clonotype. The rearrangement uses TRBV20-1 and TRBJ1-1; D might be TRBD1 (5 bases). V lost 5 bases and J 4 bases, leaving 17 bases between the germline ends. This CDR3 spans 14 amino acids. Germline values: CDR1 DFQATT, CDR2 SNEGSKA (reference sequence). CDR3 bases: TGCAGTGCTGAGGACGGGGCGCGGGGCACTGAAGCTTTCTTT. Its protein product is CSAEDGARGTEAFF.

The sample holds one count of this clonotype. The V gene is TRBV20-1, the J gene TRBJ2-1; no firm D call. Germline values: CDR1 DFQATT, CDR2 SNEGSKA (reference sequence). With 5 bases removed from V and 8 bases from J, the gap between germline ends came to 10 bases. This CDR3 spans 11 amino acids. CDR3 in DNA: TGCAGTGCTGCCCCTAGGGATGAGCAGTTCTTC. This sequence encodes CSAAPRDEQFF.